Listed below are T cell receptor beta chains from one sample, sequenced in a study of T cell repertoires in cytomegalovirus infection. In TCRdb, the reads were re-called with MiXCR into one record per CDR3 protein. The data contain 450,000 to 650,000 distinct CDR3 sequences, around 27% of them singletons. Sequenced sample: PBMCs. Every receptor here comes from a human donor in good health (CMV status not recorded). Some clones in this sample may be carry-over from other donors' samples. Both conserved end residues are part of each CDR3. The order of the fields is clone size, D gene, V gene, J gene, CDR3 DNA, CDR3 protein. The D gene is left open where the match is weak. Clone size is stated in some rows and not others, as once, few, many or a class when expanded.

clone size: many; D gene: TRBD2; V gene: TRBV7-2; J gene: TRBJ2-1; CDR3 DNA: TGTGCCAGCACCCGCGGCGGGAGCTCCTACAATGAGCAGTTCTTC; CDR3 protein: CASTRGGSSYNEQFF
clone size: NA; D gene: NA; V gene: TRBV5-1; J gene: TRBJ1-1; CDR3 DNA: TGCGCCAGCAGCTTACTCCCTTCCGGGAGCCCCAGTGAAGCTTTCTTT; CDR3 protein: CASSLLPSGSPSEAFF
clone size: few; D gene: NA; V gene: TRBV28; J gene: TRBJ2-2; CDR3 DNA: TGTGCCAGCACCCCCTTTCAAGGCTTGGCCGGGGAGCTGTTTTTT; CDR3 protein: CASTPFQGLAGELFF
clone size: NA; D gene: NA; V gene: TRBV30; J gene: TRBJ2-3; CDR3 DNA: TGTGCCTGGAGTGGCCTTTCTTCCGTAAGCACAGATACGCAGTATTTT; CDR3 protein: CAWSGLSSVSTDTQYF
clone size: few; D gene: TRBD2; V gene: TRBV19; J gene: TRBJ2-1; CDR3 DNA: TGTGCCAGTAGTATGCTAGCGGCTGAGCAGTTCTTC; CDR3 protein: CASSMLAAEQFF
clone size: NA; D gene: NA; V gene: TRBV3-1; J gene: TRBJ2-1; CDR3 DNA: TGTGCCAGCAGCCAGCCCGGGGGACTCAATAGGAATGAGCAGTTCTTC; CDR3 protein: CASSQPGGLNRNEQFF
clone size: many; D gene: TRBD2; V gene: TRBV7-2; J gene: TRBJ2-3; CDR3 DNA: TGTGCCAGCAGCTTAGACGCGGGAGGGTCCCGTGCGCAGTATTTT; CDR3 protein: CASSLDAGGSRAQYF
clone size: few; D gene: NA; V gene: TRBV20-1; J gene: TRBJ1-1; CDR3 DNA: TGCAGTGCTAGATCTAGCTCAGCTTTCTTT; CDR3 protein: CSARSSSAFF
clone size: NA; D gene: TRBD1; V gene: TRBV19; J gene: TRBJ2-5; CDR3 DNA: TGTGCCAGTAGTTCGACAGGGGGCGCCGGGGAGACCCAGTACTTC; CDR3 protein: CASSSTGGAGETQYF
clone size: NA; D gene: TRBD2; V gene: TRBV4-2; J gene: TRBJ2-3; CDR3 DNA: TGTGCCAGCAGCCATCGGGGACTAGCACAGTCAGATACGCAGTATTTT; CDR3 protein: CASSHRGLAQSDTQYF
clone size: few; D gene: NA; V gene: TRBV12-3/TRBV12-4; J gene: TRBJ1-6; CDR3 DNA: TGTGCCAGCAAAAGGGCTTTTTCACCCCTCCACTTT; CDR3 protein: CASKRAFSPLHF
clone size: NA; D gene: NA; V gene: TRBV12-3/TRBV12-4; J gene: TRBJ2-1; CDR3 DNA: TGTGCCAGCTGCCTAGCCCATGGGGGTGAGCAGTTCTTC; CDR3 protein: CASCLAHGGEQFF
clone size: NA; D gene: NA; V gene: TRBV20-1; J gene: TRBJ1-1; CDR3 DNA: TGCAGTGCTAGCCCTACAGGGCCGAACACTGAAGCTTTCTTT; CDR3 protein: CSASPTGPNTEAFF
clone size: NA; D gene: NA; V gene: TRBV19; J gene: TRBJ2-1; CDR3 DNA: TGTGCCAGTAGTATAGATCGGGTAGGGGGGAGGGTGAGGAATGAGCAGTTCTTC; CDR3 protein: CASSIDRVGGRVRNEQFF
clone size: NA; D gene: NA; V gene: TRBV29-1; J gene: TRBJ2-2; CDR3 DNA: TGCAGCGTTGAAGGGGGGCCTAGGACCGGGGAGCTGTTTTTT; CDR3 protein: CSVEGGPRTGELFF
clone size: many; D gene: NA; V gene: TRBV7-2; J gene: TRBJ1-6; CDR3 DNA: TGTGCCAGCAGCTTAGGGAAGGGGCAGAAGAATTCACCCCTCCACTTT; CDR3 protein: CASSLGKGQKNSPLHF
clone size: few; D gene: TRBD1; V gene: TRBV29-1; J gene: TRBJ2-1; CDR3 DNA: TGCAGCGTTGAAGGGCTACAGGGGGCGTCCTACAATGAGCAGTTCTTC; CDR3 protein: CSVEGLQGASYNEQFF
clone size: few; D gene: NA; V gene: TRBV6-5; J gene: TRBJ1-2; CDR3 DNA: TGTGCCACCCGGGGGGCAGCCCGCTACACCTTC; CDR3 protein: CATRGAARYTF
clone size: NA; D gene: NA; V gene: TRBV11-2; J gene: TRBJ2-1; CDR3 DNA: TGTGCCAGCAGCCTCCAATCCCCCAATGAGCAGTTCTTC; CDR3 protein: CASSLQSPNEQFF
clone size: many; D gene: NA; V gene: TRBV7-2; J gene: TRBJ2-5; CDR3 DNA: TGTGCCAGCAGCTTAGTCTTCGAAGAGACCCAGTACTTC; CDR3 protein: CASSLVFEETQYF
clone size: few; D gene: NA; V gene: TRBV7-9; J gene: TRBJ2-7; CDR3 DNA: TGTGCCAGCGAGCCTGGGGAGCAGTACTTC; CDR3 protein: CASEPGEQYF
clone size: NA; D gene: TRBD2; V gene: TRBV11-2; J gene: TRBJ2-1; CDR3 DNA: TGTGCCAGCAGCTCCACTAGCGGGAGTGGCGATGAGCAGTTCTTC; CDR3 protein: CASSSTSGSGDEQFF
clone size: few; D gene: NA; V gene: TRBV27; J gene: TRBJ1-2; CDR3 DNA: TGTGCCAGCAGTATTACCGGGACCCTTAACTATGGCTACACCTTC; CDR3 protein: CASSITGTLNYGYTF
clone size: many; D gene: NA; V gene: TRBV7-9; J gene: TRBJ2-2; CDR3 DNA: TGTGCCAGCAGCGAGAGGCCCGGGGAGCTGTTTTTT; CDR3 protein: CASSERPGELFF
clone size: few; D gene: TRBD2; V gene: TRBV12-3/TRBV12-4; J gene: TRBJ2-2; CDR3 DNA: TGTGCCAGCAGTCACTCAGCGGGGAGGGCCACCGGGGAGCTGTTTTTT; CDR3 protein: CASSHSAGRATGELFF
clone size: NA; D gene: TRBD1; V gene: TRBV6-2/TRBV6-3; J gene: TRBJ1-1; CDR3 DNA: TGTGCCAGCAGAGAGGACAGGGCGACTGAAGCTTTCTTT; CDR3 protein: CASREDRATEAFF
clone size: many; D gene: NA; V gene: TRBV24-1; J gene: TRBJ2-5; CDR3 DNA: TGTGCCACCAGTCCTCGTCTGGGGACCCAGTACTTC; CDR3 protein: CATSPRLGTQYF
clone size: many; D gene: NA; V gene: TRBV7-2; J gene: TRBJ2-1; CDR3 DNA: TGTGCCAGCAGCTTCCCCCGGCTCGATGAGCAGTTCTTC; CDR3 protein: CASSFPRLDEQFF
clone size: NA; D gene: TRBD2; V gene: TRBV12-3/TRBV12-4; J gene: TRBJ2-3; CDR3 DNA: TGTGCCAGCAGTTTAGGTCTAGCGGGAGGGCTAACCACAGATACGCAGTATTTT; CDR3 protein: CASSLGLAGGLTTDTQYF
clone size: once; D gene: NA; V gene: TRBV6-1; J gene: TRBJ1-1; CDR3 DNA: TGTGCCAGCAGTGAATACAGTAACACTGAAGCTTTCTTT; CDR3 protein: CASSEYSNTEAFF
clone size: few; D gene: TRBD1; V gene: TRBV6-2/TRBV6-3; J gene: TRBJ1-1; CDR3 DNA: TGTGCCAGCAGTTATCCAATGGAGGGGGCGGGTGACACTGAAGCTTTCTTT; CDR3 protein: CASSYPMEGAGDTEAFF
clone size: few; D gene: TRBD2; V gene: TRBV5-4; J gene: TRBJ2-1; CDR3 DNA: TGTGCCAGCAGCAATATAGCGGGAGGGCCGCACAATGAGCAGTTCTTC; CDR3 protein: CASSNIAGGPHNEQFF
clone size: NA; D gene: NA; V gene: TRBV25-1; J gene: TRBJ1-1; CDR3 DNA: TGTGCCAGCAGTGAATCTCGGAGGTGGGACCTGACTGAAGCTTTCTTT; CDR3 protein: CASSESRRWDLTEAFF
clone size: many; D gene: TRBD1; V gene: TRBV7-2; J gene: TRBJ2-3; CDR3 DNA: TGTGCCAGCAGCTCGACAGGGGGCCGGGGCACAGATACGCAGTATTTT; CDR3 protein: CASSSTGGRGTDTQYF
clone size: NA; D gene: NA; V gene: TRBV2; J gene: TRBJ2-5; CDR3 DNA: TGTGCCAGTAAAACTCACCCGGGCATCGAAAAGGAGACCCAGTACTTC; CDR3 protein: CASKTHPGIEKETQYF
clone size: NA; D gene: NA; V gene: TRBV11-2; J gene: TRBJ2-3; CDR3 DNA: TGTGCCAGCAGCTTGTGGGGGGCAACGGATACGCAGTATTTT; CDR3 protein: CASSLWGATDTQYF
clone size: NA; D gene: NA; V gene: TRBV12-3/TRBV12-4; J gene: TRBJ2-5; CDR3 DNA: TGTGCCAGCTGCACCGCAGAGACCCAGTACTTC; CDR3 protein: CASCTAETQYF
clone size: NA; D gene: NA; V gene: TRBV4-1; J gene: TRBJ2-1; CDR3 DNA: TGCGCCAGCAGCCAGGGGATGGTGGCCTACAATGAGCAGTTCTTC; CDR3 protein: CASSQGMVAYNEQFF
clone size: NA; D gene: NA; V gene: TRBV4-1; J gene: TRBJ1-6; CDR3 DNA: TGCGCCAGCAGCCAAGAGGTGTCGGCAGGTCTCGGTTCACCCCTCCACTTT; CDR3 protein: CASSQEVSAGLGSPLHF
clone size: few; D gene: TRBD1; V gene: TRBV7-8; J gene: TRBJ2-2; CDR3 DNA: TGTGCCAGCAGCTTCGGACAGGGGGGATTAAACACCGGGGAGCTGTTTTTT; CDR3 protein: CASSFGQGGLNTGELFF
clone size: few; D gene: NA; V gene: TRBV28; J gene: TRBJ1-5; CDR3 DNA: TGTGCCAGCAGTAGGGTGGAGCCCCAGCATTTT; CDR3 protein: CASSRVEPQHF
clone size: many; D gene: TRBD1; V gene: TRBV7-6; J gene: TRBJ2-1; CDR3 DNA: TGTGCCAGCAGCTCAGGACAGGGGGCGCAAAATGAGCAGTTCTTC; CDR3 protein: CASSSGQGAQNEQFF
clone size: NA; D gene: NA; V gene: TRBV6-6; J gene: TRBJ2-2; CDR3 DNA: TGTGCCAGCAGTTACTACCGTCCCCACGGCGGGGAGCTGTTTTTT; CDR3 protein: CASSYYRPHGGELFF
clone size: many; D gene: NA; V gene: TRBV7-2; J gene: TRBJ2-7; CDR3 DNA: TGTGCCAGCAGCTTAGATCAGCCAGGGCCCTACGAGCAGTACTTC; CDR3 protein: CASSLDQPGPYEQYF
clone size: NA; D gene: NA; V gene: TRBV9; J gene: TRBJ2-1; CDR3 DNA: TGTGCCAGCAGCGTAGGAGGTTTTGAGCAGTTCTTC; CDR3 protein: CASSVGGFEQFF
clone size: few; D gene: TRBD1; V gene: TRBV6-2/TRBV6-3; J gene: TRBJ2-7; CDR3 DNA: TGTGCCAGCAGTTACAGGGGGCGTATGACCTTC; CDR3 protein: CASSYRGRMTF
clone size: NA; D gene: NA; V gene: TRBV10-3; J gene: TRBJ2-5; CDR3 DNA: TGTGCCATCAGTGATGCGACGGGAGAGGGGACCCAGTACTTC; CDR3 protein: CAISDATGEGTQYF
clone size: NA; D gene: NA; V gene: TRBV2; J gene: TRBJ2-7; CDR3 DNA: TGTGCCAGCAGTGAACAGGCCGGCTACGAGCAGTACTTC; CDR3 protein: CASSEQAGYEQYF
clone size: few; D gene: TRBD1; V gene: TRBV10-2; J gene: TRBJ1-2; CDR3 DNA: TGCGCCAGCAGTGATGAGGGGGCGCCTAACTATGGCTACACCTTC; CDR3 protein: CASSDEGAPNYGYTF
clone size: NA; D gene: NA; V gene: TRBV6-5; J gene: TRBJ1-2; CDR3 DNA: TGTGCCAGCATGGGGCCCTCGCATGGCTACACCTTC; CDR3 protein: CASMGPSHGYTF
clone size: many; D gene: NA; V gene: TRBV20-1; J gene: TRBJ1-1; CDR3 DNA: TGCAGTGCTAGTACGGGAAGCGGACACCTGAACACTGAAGCTTTCTTT; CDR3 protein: CSASTGSGHLNTEAFF